A single sample is the source of the 24 T cell receptor beta chains below, sequenced in a study of cytomegalovirus exposure and HLA in healthy donors. Here immunoSEQ multiplex PCR was the method, and the copy in TCRdb shows in-frame clones only, minus some. Among 110,000 or so clones, about 91% were seen once, and the ten largest hold around 1.9%. Sequencing was done on a sample of PBMCs. The receptor set was obtained from a man aged 18 to 30 in good health and CMV-seronegative.

In this sample, this clone turned up a few times. V usage is TRBV6-1 and J usage is TRBJ2-5, with D tentatively TRBD2 (5 bases). CDR1 is MNHNS and CDR2 is SASEGT in the germline V gene. V lost 5 bases to trimming and J lost 5 bases, with 15 bases between them. CDR3 length: 14 amino acids. CDR3 sequence: CASSRTHLVETQYF. CDR3 DNA: TGTGCCAGCAGTCGGACTCATCTCGTCGAGACCCAGTACTTC.

This chain links TRBV7-8 with TRBJ1-4; 8 bases map to TRBD1. The V gene's germline CDR1 is SGHVS and CDR2 FQNEAQ. The CDR3 totals 18 residues. The trim removed 0 bases at V and 7 bases at J, leaving 13 bases unmatched. The CDR3 here is CASSLALVAQGASEKLFF. CDR3 in DNA: TGTGCCAGCAGCTTAGCCCTCGTCGCTCAGGGGGCGAGTGAAAAACTGTTTTTT.

This clone came up a few times. The V call is TRBV28, the J call TRBJ1-4; perhaps TRBD1 as D (6 bases). This CDR3 has 14 amino acids. Per germline, CDR1 MDHEN and CDR2 SYDVKM. The ends were cut back, 5 bases at V and 4 bases at J, with 11 bases in the middle. The CDR3 loop reads CASSLGQHNEKLFF. The CDR3, as DNA: TGTGCCAGCAGTCTCGGACAGCATAATGAAAAACTGTTTTTT.

The chain is built from TRBV11-3 and TRBJ2-7; perhaps TRBD1 as D (5 bases). Trimming removed 4 bases at V and 5 bases at J, with 21 bases between. The CDR3 covers 16 residues. The germline CDR1 and CDR2 sequences are SGHNT and YENEEA. CDR3 sequence reads: CASSSTVTQGDHEQYF. CDR3 DNA: TGTGCCAGCAGCTCCACAGTAACTCAGGGTGACCACGAGCAGTACTTC.

The rearrangement uses TRBV11-3 and TRBJ1-4; D remains ambiguous. V was shortened by 3 bases and J by 3 bases, with 8 bases between the two germline ends. Germline lookup yields CDR1 SGHNT and CDR2 YENEEA. The CDR3 is made up of 14 amino acids. CDR3 protein: CASSLTGSNEKLFF. CDR3 coding DNA: TGTGCCAGCAGCTTGACTGGATCTAATGAAAAACTGTTTTTT.

The chain is built from TRBV9 and TRBJ2-3, with TRBD1 as a possible D gene (5 bases). This CDR3 is 15 amino acids long. Per germline, CDR1 SGDLS and CDR2 YYNGEE. Trimming took off 4 bases at V and 9 bases at J, with 21 bases between the two ends. Here the CDR3 reads CASSPLEQVRLTQYF. CDR3 nucleotide sequence: TGTGCCAGCAGCCCCTTGGAACAGGTTCGTTTAACGCAGTATTTT.

The rearrangement links TRBV4-1 to TRBJ1-2, with a weak D call TRBD1 (6 bases). The CDR3 is 14 residues long. Germline V gene sequence: CDR1 MGHRA, CDR2 YSYEKL. Trimming stripped 0 bases from V and 7 bases from J, with 12 bases between. The DNA of the CDR3 is TGCGCCAGCAGCCAAGATAGGGGGTATTCTGGCTACACCTTC. Translated: CASSQDRGYSGYTF.

V and J are TRBV6-5 and TRBJ2-1; D is undetermined. With 8 bases removed from V and 0 bases from J, the gap between germline ends came to 11 bases. Germline V gene sequence: CDR1 MNHEY, CDR2 SVGAGI. The CDR3 length is 14 residues. The CDR3 sequence: CASGYRSSYNEQFF. CDR3 bases: TGTGCCAGCGGCTATAGGAGCTCCTACAATGAGCAGTTCTTC.

This chain uses TRBV30 with TRBJ1-5; maybe TRBD1 (5 bases). Germline V lookup: CDR1 GTSNPN, CDR2 SVGIG (reference sequence). The CDR3 spans 14 residues. V was cut by 2 bases and J by 2 bases, with 10 bases left in between. The CDR3 spells CAWSKGLRNQPQHF. In nucleotides, the CDR3 is TGTGCCTGGAGTAAGGGGTTACGCAATCAGCCCCAGCATTTT.

The chain recombines TRBV13 with TRBJ1-5; 8 bases line up with TRBD1. The germline V gene has CDR1 PRHDT and CDR2 FYEKMQ (reference sequence). V dropped 2 bases and J dropped 5; count of bases not matched to a gene: 11. The CDR3 totals 17 residues. CDR3 sequence: CASSLSGQGSMYQPQHF. CDR3 sequence (DNA): TGTGCCAGCAGCTTATCCGGACAGGGAAGTATGTATCAGCCCCAGCATTTT.

The chain has TRBV2 and TRBJ2-5, with D unresolved. V lost 7 bases, J lost 2 bases, and 14 bases lay in between. Germline-derived CDR1 and CDR2 are SNHLY and FYNNEI. The CDR3 has 14 residues. The CDR3 reads CASTELAEQETQYF. CDR3 sequence (DNA): TGTGCCAGCACAGAATTGGCTGAACAAGAGACCCAGTACTTC. Supplemented by reference TRBV2 and TRBJ2-5, the full variable domain reads EPEVTQTPSHQVTQMGQEVILRCVPISNHLYFYWYRQILGQKVEFLVSFYNNEISEKSEIFDDQFSVERPDGSNFTLKIRSTKLEDSAMYFCASTELAEQETQYFGPGTRLLVL.

This chain joins TRBV6-5 and TRBJ2-7; 9 bases agree with TRBD1. The trim removed 5 bases at V and 2 bases at J, leaving 4 bases unmatched. Germline CDR1 is MNHEY and CDR2 is SVGAGI. The CDR3 totals 14 residues. CDR3 DNA sequence: TGTGCCAGCAGTCGGACAGGGGCTACCTACGAGCAGTACTTC. It specifies CASSRTGATYEQYF.

This chain connects TRBV30 to TRBJ1-6, with 7 positions matching TRBD1. The CDR3 sequence is 15 residues long. J was trimmed by 7 bases and V by 1 base; bases with no gene match: 7. The germline V gene encodes CDR1 GTSNPN and CDR2 SVGIG (reference sequence). The CDR3 loop is CAWSGPGQINSPLHF. CDR3 sequence (DNA): TGTGCCTGGAGTGGCCCGGGACAGATAAATTCACCCCTCCACTTT. The entire variable domain, with the rest obtained from reference TRBV30 and TRBJ1-6, is as follows: SQTIHQWPATLVQPVGSPLSLECTVEGTSNPNLYWYRQAAGRGLQLLFYSVGIGQISSEVPQNLSASRPQDRQFILSSKKLLLSDSGFYLCAWSGPGQINSPLHFGNGTRLTVT.

This clone was found once. The chain uses TRBV9 and TRBJ1-2; D is perhaps TRBD1 (5 bases). The V end was cut by 4 bases, the J end by 4 bases, with 14 bases between. CDR3 size: 14 residues. CDR1 is SGDLS and CDR2 is YYNGEE in the germline V gene. The CDR3 region is CASSSDVGPYGYTF. DNA of the CDR3: TGTGCCAGCAGCTCCGACGTGGGGCCCTATGGCTACACCTTC. Full variable domain (missing parts from reference TRBV9 and TRBJ1-2): DSGVTQTPKHLITATGQRVTLRCSPRSGDLSVYWYQQSLDQGLQFLIQYYNGEERAKGNILERFSAQQFPDLHSELNLSSLELGDSALYFCASSSDVGPYGYTFGSGTRLTVV.

The chain recombines TRBV4-2 with TRBJ2-2, with D perhaps matching TRBD1 (5 bases). CDR3 length: 16 amino acids. Trimming shortened V by 2 bases and J by 4 bases, and 14 bases separated the two germline ends. Germline CDR1 reads LGHNA; CDR2 reads YNFKEQ. CDR3 residues: CASSQRGLGVTGELFF. The CDR3, as DNA: TGTGCCAGCAGCCAAAGGGGATTAGGAGTCACCGGGGAGCTGTTTTTT.

This clone was counted only a few times. J is TRBJ2-7 and V is TRBV2; weak D call: TRBD1 (6 bases). Deletions cut 4 bases from V and 9 bases from J, with 13 bases between. The CDR3 is made up of 12 amino acids. CDR1 is SNHLY and CDR2 is FYNNEI in the germline V gene. For the CDR3, the DNA is TGTGCCAGCAGTGTACAACGGGACACGCAGTACTTC. Amino acids: CASSVQRDTQYF.

The J gene is TRBJ2-7, the V gene TRBV18; a possible D gene is TRBD1 (6 bases). The CDR3 consists of 15 residues. Trimming left V 3 bases short and J 3 bases short, with 15 bases between. From germline, CDR1 is KGHSH and CDR2 LQKENI. In nucleotides, the CDR3 is TGTGCCAGCTCACCCAACAGGGAAGGTGGCTACGAGCAGTACTTC. Its protein product is CASSPNREGGYEQYF.

This chain connects TRBV6-5 to TRBJ1-5; TRBD1 matches at 8 bases. The CDR3 spans 14 residues. CDR1 and CDR2 (germline): MNHEY, SVGAGI. With 6 bases clipped from V and 6 bases from J, the junction kept 7 bases outside the gene matches. This CDR3 reads CASSDTGGGQPQHF. CDR3 DNA: TGTGCCAGCAGCGATACAGGGGGTGGTCAGCCCCAGCATTTT.

The rearrangement links TRBV6-1 to TRBJ2-1; D perhaps matches TRBD2 (6 bases). The V end lost 6 bases, the J end lost 0 bases, and 12 bases lay between the germline ends. Germline loops: CDR1 MNHNS, CDR2 SASEGT. The CDR3 spans 15 residues. CDR3 coding DNA: TGTGCCAGCAGCCCTGAGGGAGGCTCCTACAATGAGCAGTTCTTC. Amino acids: CASSPEGGSYNEQFF.

The chain joins TRBV5-1 to TRBJ2-2; 8 bases are a match to TRBD2. V shed 3 bases and J 4 bases; nucleotides not matched to a gene: 5. Germline CDR1 reads SGHRS; CDR2 reads YFSETQ. The CDR3 runs to 15 residues. CDR3: CASSSAGEVTGELFF. The CDR3 coding sequence is TGCGCCAGCAGCTCAGCGGGGGAGGTCACCGGGGAGCTGTTTTTT.

V gene TRBV2 combines with J gene TRBJ2-7; D is possibly TRBD1 (5 bases). CDR1 is SNHLY and CDR2 is FYNNEI in the germline V gene. V dropped 8 bases and J dropped 7 bases, with 21 bases sitting between them. The CDR3 has 14 amino acids. CDR3 sequence reads: CASWDGALGREQYF. The CDR3 DNA reads as TGTGCCAGCTGGGATGGGGCCCTGGGTCGAGAGCAGTACTTC.

In its sample, this clone was seen once. The chain carries TRBV9 and TRBJ2-1; a possible D gene is TRBD2 (6 bases). Germline V gene lookup returns CDR1 SGDLS and CDR2 YYNGEE. The CDR3 sequence is 15 residues long. Deletions cut 4 bases from V and 3 bases from J, with 14 bases between. CDR3 DNA sequence: TGTGCCAGCAGCTTGCCGGGACTCAACTACAATGAGCAGTTCTTC. Protein sequence: CASSLPGLNYNEQFF.

The CDR3 region has the DNA TGCGCCAGCAGCTTGGTTCAGGGATACCGCACAGATACGCAGTATTTT. This codes for CASSLVQGYRTDTQYF. This chain uses TRBV5-1 with TRBJ2-3; tentatively, D is TRBD1 (5 bases). The CDR3 covers 16 residues. Germline lookup yields CDR1 SGHRS and CDR2 YFSETQ. Trimming pared 0 bases from V and 1 base from J, leaving 12 bases between.

The gene calls are TRBV10-3 and TRBJ2-6; perhaps TRBD1 as D (5 bases). The CDR3 consists of 18 residues. Germline loops: CDR1 ENHRY, CDR2 SYGVKD. Trimming removed 2 bases at V and 0 bases at J, with 14 bases between. Here the CDR3 reads CAISERQGSISGANVLTF. The DNA for the CDR3 is TGTGCCATCAGTGAGCGCCAGGGCTCGATCTCTGGGGCCAACGTCCTGACTTTC.